Listed here are 9 T cell receptor beta chains from one sample, sequenced in a study of Ad26.COV2.S vaccination and SARS-CoV-2 variants. Treatment described: 15 to 20 received Ad26.COV2.S at low or high dose, single or two shots; 5 received placebo; per-sample allocation not given. Sampling occurred on day 63 after the first vaccine or placebo injection. Some clones are missing from TCRdb's copy, which holds only in-frame ones; the method was immunoSEQ multiplex PCR. This repertoire shows 350,000 to 400,000 clones, around nine tenths found once; its top ten account for 3% to 4.5%. Sequencing was performed on peripheral blood, taken in a trial of Ad26.COV2.S vaccine versus placebo. These receptor sequences come from a person aged 18-65 years who received the Ad26.COV2.S COVID-19 vaccine or a placebo.

This clone was observed a few times. The V gene is TRBV4-1, the J gene TRBJ1-5; D is unclear. CDR3 length: 15 amino acids. With 0 bases removed from V and 4 bases from J, the gap between germline ends came to 10 bases. Per germline, CDR1 MGHRA and CDR2 YSYEKL. This CDR3 is CASSQDGAGNQPQHF. The CDR3 DNA sequence: TGCGCCAGCAGCCAAGATGGAGCGGGAAATCAGCCCCAGCATTTT.

A single count supports this clone. V gene TRBV7-9 combines with J gene TRBJ2-2; 11 bases align to TRBD2. Germline-derived CDR1 and CDR2 are SEHNR and FQNEAQ (reference sequence). The CDR3 consists of 14 residues. After removal of 10 bases from V and 4 bases from J, the junction contained 5 bases not matched to a gene. CDR3 sequence: CATRLAGTTGELFF. In nucleotides, the CDR3 is TGTGCCACCCGACTAGCGGGGACCACCGGGGAGCTGTTTTTT.

The genes are TRBV28 and TRBJ1-5; 8 nucleotides agree with TRBD1. J lost 4 bases, V lost 6 bases, and 5 bases had no gene match. Germline loops: CDR1 MDHEN, CDR2 SYDVKM. The CDR3 is 14 residues long. This CDR3 reads CASRTRQGNQPQHF. The CDR3 DNA reads TGTGCCAGCAGGACGAGACAGGGGAATCAGCCCCAGCATTTT. The full variable domain, completed using reference TRBV28 and TRBJ1-5, is DVKVTQSSRYLVKRTGEKVFLECVQDMDHENMFWYRQDPGLGLRLIYFSYDVKMKEKGDIPEGYSVSREKKERFSLILESASTNQTSMYLCASRTRQGNQPQHFGDGTRLSIL.

V gene TRBV7-6 combines with J gene TRBJ2-1; TRBD2 agrees at 10 bases. The CDR3 sequence is 17 residues long. CDR1 and CDR2 (germline): SGHVS, FNYEAQ. Germline trimming cut 1 base from V and 8 bases from J; bases unmatched to any gene: 11. The CDR3: CASSLDTSGTPGDEQFF. The CDR3 DNA follows: TGTGCCAGCAGCTTAGATACTAGCGGGACTCCAGGGGATGAGCAGTTCTTC. Based on the CDR3 plus reference TRBV7-6 and TRBJ2-1, the full variable domain is GAGVSQSPRYKVTKRGQDVALRCDPISGHVSLYWYRQALGQGPEFLTYFNYEAQQDKSGLPNDRFSAERPEGSISTLTIQRTEQRDSAMYRCASSLDTSGTPGDEQFFGPGTRLTVL.

V usage is TRBV19 and J usage is TRBJ1-4; tentatively, D is TRBD1 (6 bases). The V end lost 5 bases, the J end lost 4 bases, and 14 bases lay between the germline ends. The CDR3 has 15 residues. Germline V gives CDR1 LNHDA, CDR2 SQIVND (reference sequence). CDR3 in DNA: TGTGCCAGTAGTGGGCCGGGACAAGATAATGAAAAACTGTTTTTT. It specifies CASSGPGQDNEKLFF. The whole variable domain, filled in from reference TRBV19 and TRBJ1-4, reads DGGITQSPKYLFRKEGQNVTLSCEQNLNHDAMYWYRQDPGQGLRLIYYSQIVNDFQKGDIAEGYSVSREKKESFPLTVTSAQKNPTAFYLCASSGPGQDNEKLFFGSGTQLSVL.

The chain uses TRBV11-2 and TRBJ2-2; unclear D gene. The V and J ends lost 3 bases and 3 bases respectively, with 17 bases between them. This CDR3 has 17 amino acids. The germline gives CDR1 SGHAT, CDR2 FQNNGV. The CDR3 DNA follows: TGTGCCAGCAGCTTGAGTCCCTACCTTCTTCACACCGGGGAGCTGTTTTTT. Amino acid sequence: CASSLSPYLLHTGELFF.

The chain recombines TRBV27 with TRBJ2-1, with TRBD2 matching 11 bases. With V trimmed by 1 base and J by 7 bases, 15 bases remained unmatched. This CDR3 contains 19 residues. Germline CDR1 MNHEY, CDR2 SMNVEV (reference sequence). DNA for the CDR3: TGTGCCAGCAGTTTATGGATAAATAGCGGGGGGGTCCGTATGAATGAGCAGTTCTTC. This sequence encodes CASSLWINSGGVRMNEQFF.

The chain employs TRBV10-1 and TRBJ2-1; D is possibly TRBD2 (7 bases). The germline V and J ends were trimmed by 6 bases and 5 bases, with 20 bases remaining between them. Germline CDR1 is WNHNN and CDR2 is SYGVQD (reference sequence). The CDR3 runs to 16 residues. As DNA, the CDR3 is TGCGCCAGCAGGACCCTTGGGGGGGGCCAACACAATGAGCAGTTCTTC. As protein: CASRTLGGGQHNEQFF.

The rearrangement uses TRBV2 and TRBJ2-3, with D tentatively TRBD2 (5 bases). V was pared by 7 bases and J by 3 bases, with 20 bases between. This CDR3 region has 16 residues. Germline V gives CDR1 SNHLY, CDR2 FYNNEI. The CDR3 DNA reads as TGTGCCAGCACCGCGGGTAGTTTTAGCGCAACAGATACGCAGTATTTT. Its translation is CASTAGSFSATDTQYF.